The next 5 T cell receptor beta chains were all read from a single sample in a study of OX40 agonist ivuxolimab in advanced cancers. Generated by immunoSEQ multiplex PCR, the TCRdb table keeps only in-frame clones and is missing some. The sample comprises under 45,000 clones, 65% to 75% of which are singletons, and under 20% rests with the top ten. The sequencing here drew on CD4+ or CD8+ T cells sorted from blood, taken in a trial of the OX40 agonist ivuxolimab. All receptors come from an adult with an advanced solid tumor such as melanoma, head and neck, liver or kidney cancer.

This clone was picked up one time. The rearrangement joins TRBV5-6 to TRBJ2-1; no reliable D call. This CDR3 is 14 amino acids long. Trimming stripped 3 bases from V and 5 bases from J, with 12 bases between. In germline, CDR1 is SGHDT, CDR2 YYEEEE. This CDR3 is CASSSQRGNNEQFF. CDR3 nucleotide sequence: TGTGCCAGCAGCTCGCAGAGAGGCAACAATGAGCAGTTCTTC.

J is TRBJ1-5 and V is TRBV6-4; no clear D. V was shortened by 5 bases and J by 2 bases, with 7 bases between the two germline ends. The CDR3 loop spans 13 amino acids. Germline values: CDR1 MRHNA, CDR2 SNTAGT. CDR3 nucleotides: TGTGCCAGCAGTCCGGACGGCAATCAGCCCCAGCATTTT. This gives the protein CASSPDGNQPQHF.

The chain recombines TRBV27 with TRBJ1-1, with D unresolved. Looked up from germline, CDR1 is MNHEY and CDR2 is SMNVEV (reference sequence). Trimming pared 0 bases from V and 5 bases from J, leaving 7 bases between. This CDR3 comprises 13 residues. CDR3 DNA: TGTGCCAGCAGTTTATCGAGGATTACTGAAGCTTTCTTT. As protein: CASSLSRITEAFF.

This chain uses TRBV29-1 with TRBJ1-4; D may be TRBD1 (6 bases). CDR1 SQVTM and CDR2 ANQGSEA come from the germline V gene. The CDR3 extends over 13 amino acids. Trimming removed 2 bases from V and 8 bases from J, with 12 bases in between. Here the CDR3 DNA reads TGCAGCGTTGAAAGGGGGGTAGGGGAAAAACTGTTTTTT. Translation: CSVERGVGEKLFF.

The CDR3 loop reads CASSSSGEGYTF. The CDR3 region has the DNA TGTGCCAGCAGCTCCTCAGGGGAAGGCTACACCTTC. The genes are TRBV6-6 and TRBJ1-2, with a tentative D call TRBD1 (6 bases). Per the germline V gene, CDR1 is MNHNY and CDR2 is SVGAGI (reference sequence). This CDR3 has 12 residues. V lost 6 bases and J lost 8, with 13 bases in between.